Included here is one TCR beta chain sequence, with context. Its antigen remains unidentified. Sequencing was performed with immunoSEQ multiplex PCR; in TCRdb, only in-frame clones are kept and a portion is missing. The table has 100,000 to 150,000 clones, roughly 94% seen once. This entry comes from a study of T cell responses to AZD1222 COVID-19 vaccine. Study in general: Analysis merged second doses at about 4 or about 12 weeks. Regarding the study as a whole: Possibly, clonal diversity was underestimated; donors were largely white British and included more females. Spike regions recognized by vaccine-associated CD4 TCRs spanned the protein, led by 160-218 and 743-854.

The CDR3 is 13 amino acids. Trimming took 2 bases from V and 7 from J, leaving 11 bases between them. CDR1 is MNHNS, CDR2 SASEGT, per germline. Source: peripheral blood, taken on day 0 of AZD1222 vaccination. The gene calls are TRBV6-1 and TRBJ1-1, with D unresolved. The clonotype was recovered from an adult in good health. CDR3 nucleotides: TGTGCCAGCAGTGAAAGGTGGTACAATGAAGCTTTCTTT. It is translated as CASSERWYNEAFF.